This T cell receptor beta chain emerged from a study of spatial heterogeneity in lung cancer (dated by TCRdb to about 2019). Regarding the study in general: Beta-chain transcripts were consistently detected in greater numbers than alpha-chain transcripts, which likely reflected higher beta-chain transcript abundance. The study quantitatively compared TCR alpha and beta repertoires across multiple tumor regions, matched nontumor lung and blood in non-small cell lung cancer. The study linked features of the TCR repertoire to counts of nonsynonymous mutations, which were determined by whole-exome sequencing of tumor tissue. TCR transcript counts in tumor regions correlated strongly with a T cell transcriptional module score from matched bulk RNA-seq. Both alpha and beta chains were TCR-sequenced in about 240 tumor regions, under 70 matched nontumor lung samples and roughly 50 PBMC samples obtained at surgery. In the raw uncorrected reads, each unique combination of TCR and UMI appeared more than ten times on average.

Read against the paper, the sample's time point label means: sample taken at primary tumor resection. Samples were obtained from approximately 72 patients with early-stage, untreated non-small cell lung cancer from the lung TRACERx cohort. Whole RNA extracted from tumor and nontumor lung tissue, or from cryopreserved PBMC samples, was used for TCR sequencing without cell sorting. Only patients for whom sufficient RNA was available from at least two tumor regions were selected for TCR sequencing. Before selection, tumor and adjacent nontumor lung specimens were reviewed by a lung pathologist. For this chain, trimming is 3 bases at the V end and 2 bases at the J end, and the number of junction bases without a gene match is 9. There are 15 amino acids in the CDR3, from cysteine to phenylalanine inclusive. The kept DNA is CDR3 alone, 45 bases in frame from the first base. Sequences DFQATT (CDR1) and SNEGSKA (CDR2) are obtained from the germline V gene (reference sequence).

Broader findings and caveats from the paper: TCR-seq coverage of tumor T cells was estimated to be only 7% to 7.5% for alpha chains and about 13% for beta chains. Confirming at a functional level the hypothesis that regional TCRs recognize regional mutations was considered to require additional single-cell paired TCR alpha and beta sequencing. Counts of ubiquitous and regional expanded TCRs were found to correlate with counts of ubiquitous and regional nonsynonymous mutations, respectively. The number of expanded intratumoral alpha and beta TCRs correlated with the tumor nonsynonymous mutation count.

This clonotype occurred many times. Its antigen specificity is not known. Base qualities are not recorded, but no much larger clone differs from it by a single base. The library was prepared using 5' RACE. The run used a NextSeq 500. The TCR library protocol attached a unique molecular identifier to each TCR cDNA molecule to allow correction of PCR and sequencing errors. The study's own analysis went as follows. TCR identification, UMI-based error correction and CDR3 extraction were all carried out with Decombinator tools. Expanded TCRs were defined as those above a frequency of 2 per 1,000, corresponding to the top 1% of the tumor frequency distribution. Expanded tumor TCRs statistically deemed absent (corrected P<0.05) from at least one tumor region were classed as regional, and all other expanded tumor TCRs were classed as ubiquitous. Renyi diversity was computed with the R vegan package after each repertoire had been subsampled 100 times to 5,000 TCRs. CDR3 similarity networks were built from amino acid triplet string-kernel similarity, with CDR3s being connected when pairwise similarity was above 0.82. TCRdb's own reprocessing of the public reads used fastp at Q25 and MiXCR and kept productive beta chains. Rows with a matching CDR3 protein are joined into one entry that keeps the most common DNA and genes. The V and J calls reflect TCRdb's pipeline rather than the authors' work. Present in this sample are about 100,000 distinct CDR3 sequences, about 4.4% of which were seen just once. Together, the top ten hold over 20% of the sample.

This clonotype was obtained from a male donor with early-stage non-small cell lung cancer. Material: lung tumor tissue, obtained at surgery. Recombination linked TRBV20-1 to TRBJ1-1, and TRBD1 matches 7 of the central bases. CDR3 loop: CSASRPGTDNTEAFF. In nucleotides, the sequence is TGCAGTGCTAGCCGTCCCGGGACAGATAACACTGAAGCTTTCTTT.